These 2 T cell receptor beta chains originate from one sample sequenced in a study of cytomegalovirus exposure and HLA in healthy donors. The study ran its PCR with 60 Vbeta and 13 Jbeta primers. Generated by immunoSEQ multiplex PCR, the TCRdb table keeps only in-frame clones and is missing some. The sample contains approximately 65,000 clones, approximately 74% of which appear only once. Sequenced sample: PBMCs. These receptors all come from a man aged 40-49 years in good health and CMV-seropositive.

CDR3 nucleotide sequence: TGTGCCAGCAGCCCTGCGGGACTAGATTACAATGAGCAGTTCTTC. Residues: CASSPAGLDYNEQFF. This chain links TRBV7-2 with TRBJ2-1; 8 bases agree with TRBD2. The V gene end was trimmed by 5 bases and the J gene end by 4 bases; junction bases not matched to a gene: 7. Per the germline V gene, CDR1 is SGHTA and CDR2 is FQGNSA. The CDR3 extends over 15 amino acids.

The chain couples TRBV9 to TRBJ2-5; 7 bases agree with TRBD1. CDR3 size: 15 residues. V was clipped by 2 bases and J by 5 bases; unmatched bases: 9. Germline assignment: CDR1 SGDLS and CDR2 YYNGEE. The CDR3, as DNA: TGTGCCAGCAGCGTCCGACAGGGACCGGGGGAGACCCAGTACTTC. Residues: CASSVRQGPGETQYF.